This note documents a single TCR beta chain sequence. Looked up from germline, CDR1 is GTSNPN and CDR2 is SVGIG (reference sequence). V was pared by 1 base and J by 8 bases, with 6 bases of the junction left unmatched. The CDR3 has 13 residues. The data are from a study of cytomegalovirus exposure and HLA in healthy donors. Both 60 Vbeta primers and 13 Jbeta primers went into the PCR. Data came from immunoSEQ multiplex PCR; TCRdb stores just in-frame clones and leaves some out. The table lists around 90,000 clones, 79% of them singletons. This receptor was obtained from a male donor in good health and CMV-seropositive. Material for sequencing was PBMCs. V usage is TRBV30 and J usage is TRBJ1-2, with TRBD1 identical over 8 bases. The CDR3 DNA reads TGTGCCTGGAGTGACCAGACAGGGGAAGGCTACACCTTC. Amino acid sequence: CAWSDQTGEGYTF.